The T cell receptor (beta chain) described here comes from a study of regulatory T cells in long-lasting Graves disease. Study-wide points: Persistent Graves' patients showed reduced TCR diversity versus newly diagnosed patients.

With iRepertoire HTBI primers and Arm-PCR of CDR3 regions, TCR beta libraries were built. TCRdb reprocessed the multiplex PCR reads via MiXCR and lists one record per CDR3 protein. The sample yields 650,000 to 700,000 distinct CDR3 sequences, 25% to 30% seen once. The time point is: persistent/refractory GD, antithyroid drugs over 5 years with positive TRAb. The TCR library used RNA extracted from PBMCs. It was an endocrinology department in Xi'an, China, that provided the patients. The table lists this clonotype with many counts. The target antigen is unknown. The CDR3 covers 13 residues. Germline V lookup: CDR1 SNHLY, CDR2 FYNNEI. Trimming pared 10 bases from V and 1 base from J, leaving 13 bases between.

The rearrangement links TRBV2 to TRBJ1-2; D is unclear. The sequences come from peripheral blood mononuclear cells (PBMCs), collected when the disease was refractory, from a patient treated with antithyroid drugs. This receptor was taken from a female donor with Graves disease. CDR3 region: CATKDMLNYGYTF. In DNA form, the CDR3 reads TGTGCCACAAAAGACATGCTTAACTATGGCTACACCTTC. Variable domain in full (rest from reference TRBV2 and TRBJ1-2): EPEVTQTPSHQVTQMGQEVILRCVPISNHLYFYWYRQILGQKVEFLVSFYNNEISEKSEIFDDQFSVERPDGSNFTLKIRSTKLEDSAMYFCATKDMLNYGYTFGSGTRLTVV.